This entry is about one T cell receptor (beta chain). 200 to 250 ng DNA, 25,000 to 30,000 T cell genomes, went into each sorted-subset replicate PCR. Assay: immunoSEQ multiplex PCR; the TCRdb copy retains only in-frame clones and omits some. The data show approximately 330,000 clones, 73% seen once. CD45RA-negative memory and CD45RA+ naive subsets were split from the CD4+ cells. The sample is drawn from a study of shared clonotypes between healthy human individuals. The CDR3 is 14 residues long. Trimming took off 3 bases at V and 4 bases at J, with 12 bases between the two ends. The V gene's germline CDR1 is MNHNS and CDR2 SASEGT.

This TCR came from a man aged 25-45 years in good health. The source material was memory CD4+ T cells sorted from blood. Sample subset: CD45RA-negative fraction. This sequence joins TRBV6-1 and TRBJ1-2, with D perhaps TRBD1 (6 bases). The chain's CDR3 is CASSEAGARYGYTF. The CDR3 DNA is TGTGCCAGCAGTGAGGCAGGGGCTCGCTATGGCTACACCTTC.